This T cell receptor beta chain originates from a study of Graves' ophthalmopathy and Graves' hyperthyroidism. Study-level findings and limits: In blood appeared most of the expanded thyroid clonotypes whose frequency exceeded 0.001. Built on 13 signatures, a model told ophthalmopathy apart from stable hyperthyroidism with 85% to 90% sensitivity and approximately 80% specificity.

This clonotype was detected ten times or more. Its target is unknown. No donor had other autoimmune disease, uncontrolled infection, pregnancy or lactation. TCR beta CDR3 amplification used RNA transcripts. Second-round multiplex PCR followed a first-round RT-PCR using HTBI primers. One entry per CDR3 protein, called by TCRdb with MiXCR from the multiplex PCR reads. The profile covers roughly 600,000 distinct CDR3 sequences, with just under 40% appearing a single time and 3.5% to 4.5% taken by the ten largest. J was trimmed by 6 bases and V by 4 bases; bases with no gene match: 8. The CDR3 spans 14 residues. Germline CDR1 and CDR2: SGHVS and FNYEAQ.

This chain connects TRBV7-6 to TRBJ2-7, with 8 bases that match TRBD1. Sequenced sample: peripheral blood or thyroid tissue (not recorded which). The receptor comes from an adult man with Graves' hyperthyroidism. The CDR3 region is CASSWPPQGGEQYF. The CDR3 coding sequence is TGTGCCAGCAGCTGGCCCCCACAGGGGGGCGAGCAGTACTTC.